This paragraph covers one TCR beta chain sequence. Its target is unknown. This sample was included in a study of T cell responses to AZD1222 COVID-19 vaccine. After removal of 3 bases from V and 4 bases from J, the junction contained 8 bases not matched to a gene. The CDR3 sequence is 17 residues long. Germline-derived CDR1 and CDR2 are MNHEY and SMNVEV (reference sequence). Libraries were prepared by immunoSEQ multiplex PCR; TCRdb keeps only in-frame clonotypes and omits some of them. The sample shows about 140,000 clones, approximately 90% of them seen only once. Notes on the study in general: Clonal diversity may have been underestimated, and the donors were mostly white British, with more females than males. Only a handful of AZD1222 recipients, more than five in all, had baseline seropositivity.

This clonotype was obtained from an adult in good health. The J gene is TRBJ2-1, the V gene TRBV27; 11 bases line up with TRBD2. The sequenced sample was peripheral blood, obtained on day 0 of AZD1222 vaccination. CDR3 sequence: CASSFAGLADRYNEQFF. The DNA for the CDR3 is TGTGCCAGCAGTTTCGCGGGACTAGCGGACAGATACAATGAGCAGTTCTTC.